The 14 T cell receptor beta chains given below trace back to one sample, sequenced in a study of blood T cell repertoires in COVID-19 (dated by TCRdb to the early 2020s). The receptor library was made with the immunoSEQ multiplex PCR assay. TCRdb obtained this table from immuneACCESS and retained in-frame rearrangements with V and J assigned. These tables miss some clones; where compared with another copy, unresolved V genes account for less than half of the shortfall, and the remainder is unexplained. A total of 650,000 to 800,000 clones appear in this sample, around 89% of them only once. Approximately 0.25% of the sample rests with the top ten. The material sequenced was peripheral blood. Receptors were obtained from a woman aged 18 to 35 with acute or convalescent COVID-19.

The V and J genes are TRBV7-2 and TRBJ1-2, with 7 bases identical to TRBD1. V was pared by 7 bases and J by 4 bases, with 15 bases of the junction left unmatched. The CDR3 covers 16 residues. Germline assignment: CDR1 SGHTA and CDR2 FQGNSA. As DNA, the CDR3 is TGTGCCAGCACCACCACTCCGGGACAGCGAACCTATGGCTACACCTTC. Translated, it gives CASTTTPGQRTYGYTF.

V is TRBV6-5 and J is TRBJ1-1; maybe TRBD1 (5 bases). Germline values: CDR1 MNHEY, CDR2 SVGAGI. Trimming took 6 bases from V and 1 from J, leaving 9 bases between them. This CDR3 comprises 13 residues. CDR3 loop: CASRLGANTEAFF. In nucleotides, the CDR3 is TGTGCCAGCAGGCTAGGGGCGAACACTGAAGCTTTCTTT.

The V gene is TRBV6-5, the J gene TRBJ1-5, with 7 positions matching TRBD1. V trimming: 5 bases; J trimming: 6 bases; junction bases outside the gene matches: 7. CDR3 size: 14 residues. Germline loops: CDR1 MNHEY, CDR2 SVGAGI. In DNA form, the CDR3 reads TGTGCCAGCAGTACAGGGGACGGCGGTCAGCCCCAGCATTTT. The encoded protein is CASSTGDGGQPQHF.

The J gene is TRBJ1-1, the V gene TRBV6-5; D unresolved. CDR1 MNHEY and CDR2 SVGAGI come from the germline V gene. The CDR3 runs 13 residues. V gave up 2 bases and J gave up 4 bases, with 8 bases separating them. CDR3 in amino acids: CASSYVGATEAFF. The CDR3 region has the DNA TGTGCCAGCAGTTACGTGGGCGCCACTGAAGCTTTCTTT.

The chain links TRBV7-9 to TRBJ1-5; TRBD1 matches at 8 bases. V dropped 1 base and J dropped 7; count of bases not matched to a gene: 6. CDR1 is SEHNR, CDR2 FQNEAQ, per germline (reference sequence). The CDR3 runs 15 residues. CDR3 sequence reads: CASSLGDRLGQPQHF. Here the CDR3 DNA reads TGTGCCAGCAGCTTAGGGGACAGGTTGGGGCAGCCCCAGCATTTT. The variable domain in full, completed from reference TRBV7-9 and TRBJ1-5, reads DTGVSQNPRHKITKRGQNVTFRCDPISEHNRLYWYRQTLGQGPEFLTYFQNEAQLEKSRLLSDRFSAERPKGSFSTLEIQRTEQGDSAMYLCASSLGDRLGQPQHFGDGTRLSIL.

Notes on this clone: The sample carries other DNA sequences with the same CDR3. This chain uses TRBV5-1 with TRBJ2-5, with a weak D call TRBD2 (5 bases). CDR1 and CDR2 (germline): SGHRS, YFSETQ. The CDR3 has 13 residues. V was cut by 4 bases and J by 2 bases, with 9 bases left in between. As DNA, the CDR3 is TGCGCCAGCAGCAGAGGGCGGCAAGAGACCCAGTACTTC. Its translation: CASSRGRQETQYF.

The V and J genes are TRBV24-1 and TRBJ2-1; 7 bases match TRBD1. Trimming removed 4 bases from V and 4 bases from J; junction bases left unmatched: 12. Germline lookup yields CDR1 KGHDR and CDR2 SFDVKD. CDR3 length: 17 residues. This chain's CDR3 is CATSDPTGASNYNEQFF. CDR3 coding DNA: TGTGCCACCAGTGACCCAACAGGGGCCTCGAATTACAATGAGCAGTTCTTC.

This rearrangement joins TRBV24-1 to TRBJ1-2; D not certain. V was shortened by 0 bases and J by 3 bases, with 7 bases between the two germline ends. The CDR3 is 14 residues long. Germline values: CDR1 KGHDR, CDR2 SFDVKD. The CDR3 loop is CATSDLHRDYGYTF. The CDR3 DNA reads as TGTGCCACCAGTGATTTGCACCGGGACTATGGCTACACCTTC.

The chain recombines TRBV5-1 with TRBJ2-1; a weak D match, TRBD2 (7 bases). The CDR3 loop spans 15 amino acids. CDR1 is SGHRS, CDR2 YFSETQ, per germline. Trimming left V 0 bases short and J 8 bases short, with 15 bases between. CDR3 amino acids: CASSLGGGLTYEQFF. The CDR3 bases are TGCGCCAGCAGCTTGGGCGGGGGCCTTACCTATGAGCAGTTCTTC.

The CDR3 region has the DNA TGTGCCAGCAGTAGGACAGGGCTCTACGAGCAGTACTTC. It yields the protein CASSRTGLYEQYF. The chain carries TRBV6-6 and TRBJ2-7; 8 nucleotides agree with TRBD1. This CDR3 is 13 amino acids long. Trimming at V came to 5 bases and at J to 3 bases, leaving 3 bases not matched to a gene. The germline CDR1 and CDR2 sequences are MNHNY and SVGAGI (reference sequence).

V and J are TRBV30 and TRBJ1-2; tentatively, D is TRBD1 (6 bases). The CDR3 is 16 residues long. Germline V gene sequence: CDR1 GTSNPN, CDR2 SVGIG (reference sequence). V lost 6 bases and J lost 1, with 21 bases in between. CDR3 amino acids: CACRVGGPLLNYGYTF. In DNA form, the CDR3 reads TGTGCCTGTCGGGTCGGGGGGCCACTGCTTAACTATGGCTACACCTTC.

This rearrangement joins TRBV27 to TRBJ1-1; tentative D call: TRBD1 (5 bases). Deletions cut 3 bases from V and 0 bases from J, with 8 bases between. The length of the CDR3 is 14 residues. CDR1 and CDR2 (germline): MNHEY, SMNVEV (reference sequence). CDR3 nucleotide sequence: TGTGCCAGCAGTTTCGGGGGGTTGAACACTGAAGCTTTCTTT. Protein sequence: CASSFGGLNTEAFF.

The chain couples TRBV5-4 to TRBJ1-1, with D tentatively TRBD1 (6 bases). Trimming shortened V by 0 bases and J by 5 bases, and 11 bases separated the two germline ends. Germline-derived CDR1 and CDR2 are SGHNT and YYREEE (reference sequence). The length of the CDR3 is 14 residues. CDR3 nucleotides: TGTGCCAGCAGCTTGGATAGGGGGAAAACTGAAGCTTTCTTT. Amino acid sequence: CASSLDRGKTEAFF.

The rearrangement links TRBV2 to TRBJ2-7; TRBD1 aligns across 9 bases. J was trimmed by 4 bases and V by 5 bases; bases with no gene match: 18. The CDR3 runs to 18 residues. CDR1 is SNHLY and CDR2 is FYNNEI in the germline V gene. CDR3 in DNA: TGTGCCAGCAGTCAGAGAGTAAGCCCGGGACAGGGTAGGTACGAGCAGTACTTC. It yields the protein CASSQRVSPGQGRYEQYF. The full variable domain, completed using reference TRBV2 and TRBJ2-7, is EPEVTQTPSHQVTQMGQEVILRCVPISNHLYFYWYRQILGQKVEFLVSFYNNEISEKSEIFDDQFSVERPDGSNFTLKIRSTKLEDSAMYFCASSQRVSPGQGRYEQYFGPGTRLTVT.